A selection of T cell receptor beta chains follows, all from one sample in a study of vaccination and CD4 T cells after COVID-19. From the PCR reads, TCRdb called clonotypes with MiXCR, one entry per CDR3 protein. The data contain 6,400 or so distinct CDR3 sequences, roughly 51% of them singletons. Their target antigens are unknown. Sequencing was performed on CD4+ T cells from blood, cultured in vitro. These receptors were collected from a human donor in good health. CDR3s include the opening cysteine and the closing phenylalanine or tryptophan. D genes are given only for firm matches. Not every row has a clone size; where given, it reads once, few, many or a size class.

v_gene	abundance	d_gene	j_gene	CDR3aa	CDR3nt
TRBV7-2	few	TRBD2	TRBJ2-7	CASSLSSGNIGEQYF	TGTGCCAGCAGTCTATCTAGCGGGAATATTGGCGAGCAGTACTTC
TRBV7-9	.	TRBD1	TRBJ2-7	CASSRGQGTYEQYF	TGTGCCAGCAGCAGGGGACAGGGGACGTACGAGCAGTACTTC
TRBV5-4	.	.	TRBJ2-7	CASSSGPQAGQYF	TGTGCCAGCAGCTCCGGACCTCAGGCCGGCCAGTACTTC
TRBV20-1	.	.	TRBJ1-6	CSARDHRGAAYNSPLHF	TGCAGTGCTAGAGATCATCGGGGGGCTGCCTATAATTCACCCCTCCACTTT
TRBV28	.	TRBD2	TRBJ2-3	CASSLHAGGADTQYF	TGTGCCAGCAGTTTACACGCGGGAGGGGCAGATACGCAGTATTTT
TRBV2	.	TRBD1	TRBJ1-2	CASRDRGRGGYTF	TGTGCCAGCAGGGACAGGGGGCGAGGCGGCTACACCTTC
TRBV7-6	.	TRBD1	TRBJ2-2	CASSLGTGSSTGELFF	TGTGCCAGCAGCTTAGGGACAGGGAGTAGCACCGGGGAGCTGTTTTTT
TRBV10-1	.	.	TRBJ2-3	CASSDPAGAADTQYF	TGCGCCAGCAGTGACCCGGCGGGGGCCGCAGATACGCAGTATTTT
TRBV6-1	few	TRBD1	TRBJ2-7	CASRAGGPYEQYF	TGTGCCAGCAGAGCAGGGGGTCCCTACGAGCAGTACTTC
TRBV19	.	TRBD2	TRBJ2-7	CASSRLGLAGYEQYF	TGTGCCAGTAGTAGACTGGGGCTAGCGGGCTACGAGCAGTACTTC
TRBV11-2	.	.	TRBJ2-2	CASSLSRTMNTGELFF	TGTGCCAGCAGCTTATCAAGGACAATGAACACCGGGGAGCTGTTTTTT
TRBV27	.	TRBD2	TRBJ2-5	CASSLGRGASVKGQYF	TGTGCCAGCAGTTTAGGGCGGGGGGCAAGTGTGAAGGGCCAGTACTTC
TRBV19	.	TRBD1	TRBJ1-2	CASSSGQVRAYGYTF	TGTGCCAGTAGTTCAGGACAGGTACGCGCCTATGGCTACACCTTC
TRBV12-3/TRBV12-4	.	.	TRBJ2-1	CASSSRGDSYNEQFF	TGTGCCAGCAGTTCTAGGGGAGACTCCTACAATGAGCAGTTCTTC
TRBV19	.	.	TRBJ2-1	CATQPPGAQFF	TGTGCCACCCAACCCCCCGGGGCTCAGTTCTTC
TRBV19	.	.	TRBJ1-2	CASSIGLRNNYGYTF	TGTGCCAGTAGTATTGGACTCCGAAATAACTATGGCTACACCTTC
TRBV28	few	.	TRBJ2-7	CASSLVDDLSGDEQYF	TGTGCCAGCAGTTTGGTTGACGACCTTTCGGGGGACGAGCAGTACTTC
TRBV19	.	.	TRBJ2-5	CASSMDRFQETQYF	TGTGCCAGTAGTATGGACAGATTCCAAGAGACCCAGTACTTC
TRBV7-2	few	.	TRBJ1-2	CATLYLGGYTF	TGTGCCACCCTGTATCTCGGGGGCTACACCTTC
TRBV20-1	few	.	TRBJ1-5	CSAMSRINQPQHF	TGCAGTGCTATGTCTAGAATCAATCAGCCCCAGCATTTT
TRBV7-9	once	TRBD1	TRBJ1-2	CASSLGTGGDGYTF	TGTGCCAGCAGCTTAGGGACAGGGGGCGATGGCTACACCTTC
TRBV10-3	few	TRBD1	TRBJ1-1	CAISETGETEAFF	TGTGCCATCAGTGAGACAGGGGAAACTGAAGCTTTCTTT
TRBV7-2	few	TRBD2	TRBJ2-5	CASSWGGLAGARETQYF	TGTGCCAGCAGCTGGGGGGGACTAGCGGGGGCACGGGAGACCCAGTACTTC
TRBV15	.	.	TRBJ1-1	CATVNSINTEAFF	TGTGCCACCGTAAATAGTATCAACACTGAAGCTTTCTTT
TRBV20-1	.	TRBD1	TRBJ1-1	CSAGGDRENTEAFF	TGCAGTGCGGGGGGAGACAGGGAGAACACTGAAGCTTTCTTT
TRBV5-1	.	.	TRBJ1-1	CASSLQGRVTEAFF	TGCGCCAGCAGCCTCCAGGGGAGGGTCACTGAAGCTTTCTTT
TRBV6-1	few	TRBD1	TRBJ2-7	CASSRSRQGFPREQYF	TGTGCCAGCAGCCGCAGCCGACAGGGTTTCCCCCGCGAGCAGTACTTC
TRBV20-1	.	.	TRBJ2-7	CSAGLTPSLEQYF	TGCAGTGCTGGACTAACCCCCTCCCTCGAGCAGTACTTC
TRBV7-2	.	.	TRBJ2-2	CASRLGGHTGELFF	TGTGCCAGCAGACTTGGCGGACACACCGGGGAGCTGTTTTTT
TRBV19	few	.	TRBJ1-5	CASGGRDQPQHF	TGTGCCAGTGGGGGACGGGATCAGCCCCAGCATTTT
TRBV19	.	TRBD1	TRBJ1-2	CASSPRTGKNYGYTF	TGTGCCAGTAGTCCTCGGACAGGGAAAAACTATGGCTACACCTTC
TRBV28	few	.	TRBJ1-2	CATFSRGRGYTF	TGTGCCACTTTTTCCCGGGGGCGAGGCTACACCTTC
TRBV5-1	.	TRBD1	TRBJ1-3	CASSLGTGTGNTIYF	TGCGCCAGCAGCTTAGGGACAGGGACTGGAAACACCATATATTTT
TRBV20-1	.	.	TRBJ2-3	CSARDMSFTTDTQYF	TGCAGTGCTAGAGATATGTCATTTACCACAGATACGCAGTATTTT
TRBV10-1	.	.	TRBJ2-2	CASSLAFTGELFF	TGCGCCAGCAGTCTAGCGTTCACCGGGGAGCTGTTTTTT
TRBV7-9	.	.	TRBJ2-5	CASSLGVQGTQYF	TGTGCCAGCAGCTTAGGCGTTCAAGGGACCCAGTACTTC
TRBV10-1	few	TRBD1	TRBJ1-5	CASSPGGDQPQHF	TGCGCCAGCAGTCCAGGGGGGGATCAGCCCCAGCATTTT